A single sample gave rise to the 7 T cell receptor beta chains below, sequenced in a study of blood T cells in healthy people across ages. A J-beta primer mix and a sample-barcoded 5' primer were used in a second PCR of about 7 to 12 cycles. TCRdb processed the 5' RACE reads anew with MiXCR; each CDR3 protein has one entry. The sample consists of 1.5 million to 2 million distinct CDR3 sequences, 28% of them appearing once. Sequences were obtained from blood. The origin of the receptors is a woman in her thirties in good health.

This chain uses TRBV29-1 with TRBJ1-2, with D possibly being TRBD1 (6 bases). V lost 7 bases, J lost 2 bases, and 23 bases lay in between. Germline V gene sequence: CDR1 SQVTM, CDR2 ANQGSEA. The CDR3 length is 16 residues. In DNA, the CDR3 is TGCAGCGCGTGGACAGACTCATCAAGACAAAACTATGGCTACACCTTC. Translation gives CSAWTDSSRQNYGYTF.

This clonotype was counted many times. The CDR3 reads CASSLQPGLDTDTQYF. The CDR3 region has the DNA TGTGCCAGCAGCCTCCAACCGGGACTCGACACAGATACGCAGTATTTT. The chain couples TRBV4-2 to TRBJ2-3; D might be TRBD2 (6 bases). The CDR3 consists of 16 residues. The V gene lost 4 bases and the J gene lost 2 bases, with 16 bases spanning the gap. Germline assignment: CDR1 LGHNA and CDR2 YNFKEQ.

Comments on this clonotype: A clone one base away is much larger, so this may be a read error. The V and J genes are TRBV6-4 and TRBJ2-7; D remains unclear. Germline loops: CDR1 MRHNA, CDR2 SNTAGT. This CDR3 region has 13 residues. Trimming removed 2 bases from V and 3 bases from J, with 8 bases in between. The CDR3 region is CASSDVVGYEQYF. CDR3 nucleotide sequence: TGTGCCAGCAGTGACGTGGTGGGCTACGAGCAGTACTTC.

The chain employs TRBV20-1 and TRBJ2-7, with a weak D call TRBD2 (6 bases). V was cut by 0 bases and J by 2 bases, with 14 bases left in between. Germline V gives CDR1 DFQATT, CDR2 SNEGSKA (reference sequence). The CDR3 is made up of 15 amino acids. The CDR3 nucleotides read TGCAGTGCTAGAGATTCCGGGGGTCCTGCCTACGAGCAGTACTTC. Translating gives CSARDSGGPAYEQYF.

Remarks on this clonotype: A read error may be the cause here, since a much bigger clone is one base away. The chain combines TRBV5-1 with TRBJ2-7; D not certain. The germline V gene encodes CDR1 SGHRS and CDR2 YFSETQ. The CDR3 contains 16 residues. DNA for the CDR3: TGCGTCAGCAGCTTGGTGTCGGAAACACTGTCCTACGAGCAGTACTTC. Translating gives CVSSLVSETLSYEQYF.

The chain carries TRBV5-6 and TRBJ2-5; 10 bases are a match to TRBD1. The ends lost 6 bases at V and 11 bases at J; junction bases unmatched: 10. From germline, CDR1 is SGHDT and CDR2 YYEEEE. CDR3 size: 13 residues. DNA of the CDR3: TGTGCCAGCACCGTGGACAGGGGGGCTGAGCAGTACTTC. Encoded protein: CASTVDRGAEQYF.

The chain uses TRBV27 and TRBJ2-1, with TRBD2 as a possible D gene (5 bases). Germline V gene data show CDR1 as MNHEY and CDR2 as SMNVEV (reference sequence). V lost 2 bases, J lost 3 bases, and 11 bases lay in between. This CDR3 has 15 amino acids. The CDR3 nucleotides are TGTGCCAGCAGTTTAGGGGAGCACCGCTACAATGAGCAGTTCTTC. It is translated as CASSLGEHRYNEQFF.